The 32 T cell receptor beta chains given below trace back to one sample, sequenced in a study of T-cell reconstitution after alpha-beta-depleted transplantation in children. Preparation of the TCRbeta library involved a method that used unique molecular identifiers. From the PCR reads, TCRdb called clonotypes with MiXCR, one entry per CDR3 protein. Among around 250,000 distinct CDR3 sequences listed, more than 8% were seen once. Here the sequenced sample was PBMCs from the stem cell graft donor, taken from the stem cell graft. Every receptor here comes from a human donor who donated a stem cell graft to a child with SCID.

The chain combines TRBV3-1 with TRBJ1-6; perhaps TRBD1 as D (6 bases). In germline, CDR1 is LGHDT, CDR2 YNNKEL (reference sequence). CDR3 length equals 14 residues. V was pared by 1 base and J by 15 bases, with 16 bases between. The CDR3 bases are TGTGCCAGCAGCCAAGCCTCCCCGGGACAACTCCTCCACTTT. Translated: CASSQASPGQLLHF.

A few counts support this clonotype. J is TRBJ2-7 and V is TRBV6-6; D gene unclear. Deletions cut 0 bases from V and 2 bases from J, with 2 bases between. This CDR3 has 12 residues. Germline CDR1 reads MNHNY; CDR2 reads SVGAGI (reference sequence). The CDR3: CASSYSAYEQYF. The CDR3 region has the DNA TGTGCCAGCAGTTACTCGGCCTACGAGCAGTACTTC.

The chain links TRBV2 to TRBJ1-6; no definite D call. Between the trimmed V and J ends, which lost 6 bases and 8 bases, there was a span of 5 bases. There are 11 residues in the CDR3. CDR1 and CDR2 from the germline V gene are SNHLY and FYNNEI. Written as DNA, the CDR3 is TGTGCCAGCAGCCAGGATTCACCCCTCCACTTT. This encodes CASSQDSPLHF.

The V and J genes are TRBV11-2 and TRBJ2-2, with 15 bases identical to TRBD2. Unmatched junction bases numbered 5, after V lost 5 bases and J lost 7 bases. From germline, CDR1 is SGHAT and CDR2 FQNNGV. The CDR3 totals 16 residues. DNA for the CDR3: TGTGCCAGCAGCCCCGGACTAGCGGGGGGGTTCGGGGAGCTGTTTTTT. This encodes CASSPGLAGGFGELFF.

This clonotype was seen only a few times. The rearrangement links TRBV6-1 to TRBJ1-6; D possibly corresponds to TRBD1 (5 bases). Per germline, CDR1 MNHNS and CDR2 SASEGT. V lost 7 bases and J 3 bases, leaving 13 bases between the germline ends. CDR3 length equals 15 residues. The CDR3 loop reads CASNEVGGYNSPLHF. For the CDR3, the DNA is TGTGCCAGCAACGAGGTCGGGGGCTATAATTCACCCCTCCACTTT.

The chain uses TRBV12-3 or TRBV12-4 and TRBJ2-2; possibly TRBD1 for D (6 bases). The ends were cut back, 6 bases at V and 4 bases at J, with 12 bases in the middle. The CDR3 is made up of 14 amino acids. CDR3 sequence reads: CASRGAGSTGELFF. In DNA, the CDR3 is TGTGCCAGCAGGGGGGCAGGGAGCACCGGGGAGCTGTTTTTT.

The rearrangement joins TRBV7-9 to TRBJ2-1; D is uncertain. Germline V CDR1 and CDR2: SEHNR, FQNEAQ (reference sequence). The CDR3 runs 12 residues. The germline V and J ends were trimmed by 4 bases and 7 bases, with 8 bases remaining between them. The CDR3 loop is CASSSAFNEQFF. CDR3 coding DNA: TGTGCCAGCAGCTCTGCCTTTAATGAGCAGTTCTTC.

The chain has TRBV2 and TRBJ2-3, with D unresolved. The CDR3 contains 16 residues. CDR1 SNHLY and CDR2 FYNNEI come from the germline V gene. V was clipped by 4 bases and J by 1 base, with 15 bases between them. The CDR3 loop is CASSVKWVRGTDTQYF. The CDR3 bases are TGTGCCAGCAGTGTCAAGTGGGTTAGGGGCACAGATACGCAGTATTTT.

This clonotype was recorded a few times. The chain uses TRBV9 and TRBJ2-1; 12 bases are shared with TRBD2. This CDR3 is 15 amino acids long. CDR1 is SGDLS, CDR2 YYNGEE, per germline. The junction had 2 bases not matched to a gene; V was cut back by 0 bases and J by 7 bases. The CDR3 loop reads CASSVGTSGANEQFF. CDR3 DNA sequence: TGTGCCAGCAGCGTAGGGACTAGCGGGGCGAATGAGCAGTTCTTC.

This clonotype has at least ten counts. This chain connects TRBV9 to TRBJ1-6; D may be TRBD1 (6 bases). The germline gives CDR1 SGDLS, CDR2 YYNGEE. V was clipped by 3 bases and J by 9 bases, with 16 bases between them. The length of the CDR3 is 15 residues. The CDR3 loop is CASSEQQGAGSPLHF. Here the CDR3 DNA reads TGTGCCAGCAGCGAGCAACAGGGAGCGGGTTCACCCCTCCACTTT.

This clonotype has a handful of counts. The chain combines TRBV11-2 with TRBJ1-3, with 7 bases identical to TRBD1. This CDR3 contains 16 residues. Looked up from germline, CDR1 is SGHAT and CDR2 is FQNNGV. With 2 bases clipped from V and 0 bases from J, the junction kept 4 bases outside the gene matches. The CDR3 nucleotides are TGTGCCAGCAGCTTATTACAGGGGAGCTCTGGAAACACCATATATTTT. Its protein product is CASSLLQGSSGNTIYF.

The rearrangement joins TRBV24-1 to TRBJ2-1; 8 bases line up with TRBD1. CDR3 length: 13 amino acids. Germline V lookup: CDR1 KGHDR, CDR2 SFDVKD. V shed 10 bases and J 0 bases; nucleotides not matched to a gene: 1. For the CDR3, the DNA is TGTGCCACACAGGGGGACTCCTACAATGAGCAGTTCTTC. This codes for CATQGDSYNEQFF.

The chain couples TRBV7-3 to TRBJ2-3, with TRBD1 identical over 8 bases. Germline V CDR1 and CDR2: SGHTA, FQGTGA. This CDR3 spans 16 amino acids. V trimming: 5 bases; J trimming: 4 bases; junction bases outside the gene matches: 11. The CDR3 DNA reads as TGTGCCAGCAGCGACCCGAGGACAGGGCCTCCAGATACGCAGTATTTT. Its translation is CASSDPRTGPPDTQYF.

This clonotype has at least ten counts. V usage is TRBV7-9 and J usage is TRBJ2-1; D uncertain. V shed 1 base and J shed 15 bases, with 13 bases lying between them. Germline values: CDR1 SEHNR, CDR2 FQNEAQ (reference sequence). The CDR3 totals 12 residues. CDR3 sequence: CASSLVPLVWFF. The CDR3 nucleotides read TGTGCCAGCAGCTTAGTTCCTCTAGTGTGGTTCTTC. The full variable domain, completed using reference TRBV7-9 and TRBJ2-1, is DTGVSQNPRHKITKRGQNVTFRCDPISEHNRLYWYRQTLGQGPEFLTYFQNEAQLEKSRLLSDRFSAERPKGSFSTLEIQRTEQGDSAMYLCASSLVPLVWFFGPGTRLTVL.

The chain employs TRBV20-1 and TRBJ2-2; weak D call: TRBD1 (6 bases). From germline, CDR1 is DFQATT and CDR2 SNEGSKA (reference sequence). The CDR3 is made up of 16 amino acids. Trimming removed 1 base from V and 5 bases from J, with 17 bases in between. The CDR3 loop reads CSARGRQEEITGELFF. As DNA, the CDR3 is TGCAGTGCTAGAGGTAGACAGGAGGAAATAACCGGGGAGCTGTTTTTT.

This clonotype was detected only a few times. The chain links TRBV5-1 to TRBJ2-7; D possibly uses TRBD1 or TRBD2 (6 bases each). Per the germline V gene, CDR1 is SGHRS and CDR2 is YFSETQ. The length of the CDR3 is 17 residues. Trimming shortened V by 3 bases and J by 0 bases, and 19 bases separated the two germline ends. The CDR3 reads CASSSGDGGLFSYEQYF. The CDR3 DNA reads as TGCGCCAGCAGCTCGGGAGATGGGGGCCTTTTCTCCTACGAGCAGTACTTC.

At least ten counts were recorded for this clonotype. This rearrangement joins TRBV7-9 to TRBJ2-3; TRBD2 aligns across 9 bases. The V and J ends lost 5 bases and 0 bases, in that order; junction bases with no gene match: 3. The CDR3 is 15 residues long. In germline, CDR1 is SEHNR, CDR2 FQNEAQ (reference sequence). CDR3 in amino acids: CASSPAGGSTDTQYF. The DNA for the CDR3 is TGTGCCAGCAGCCCAGCGGGGGGCAGCACAGATACGCAGTATTTT.

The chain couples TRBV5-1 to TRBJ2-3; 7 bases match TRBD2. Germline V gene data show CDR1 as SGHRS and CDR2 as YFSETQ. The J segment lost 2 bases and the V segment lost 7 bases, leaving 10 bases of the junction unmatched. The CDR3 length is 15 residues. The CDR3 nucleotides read TGCGCCAGCTCGCGGGGAGCGGGGAACACAGATACGCAGTATTTT. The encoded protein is CASSRGAGNTDTQYF.

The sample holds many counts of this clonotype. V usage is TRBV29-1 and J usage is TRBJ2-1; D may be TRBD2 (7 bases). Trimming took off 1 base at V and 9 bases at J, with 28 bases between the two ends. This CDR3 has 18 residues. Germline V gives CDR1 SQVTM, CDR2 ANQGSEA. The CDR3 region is CSVEGLSGGRKRTSEQFF. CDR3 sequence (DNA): TGCAGCGTTGAAGGTCTCTCGGGGGGCAGGAAGCGAACATCTGAGCAGTTCTTC.

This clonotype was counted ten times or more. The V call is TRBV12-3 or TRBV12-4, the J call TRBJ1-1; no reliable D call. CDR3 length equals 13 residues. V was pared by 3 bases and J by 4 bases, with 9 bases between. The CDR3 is CASSFEGPTEAFF. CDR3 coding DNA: TGTGCCAGCAGTTTTGAAGGGCCCACTGAAGCTTTCTTT.

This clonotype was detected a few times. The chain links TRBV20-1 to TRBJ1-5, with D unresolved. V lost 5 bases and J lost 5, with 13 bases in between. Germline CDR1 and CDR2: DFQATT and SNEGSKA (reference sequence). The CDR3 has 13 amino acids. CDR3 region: CSAGKGLDQPQHF. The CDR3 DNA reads TGCAGTGCTGGGAAGGGTTTAGATCAGCCCCAGCATTTT.

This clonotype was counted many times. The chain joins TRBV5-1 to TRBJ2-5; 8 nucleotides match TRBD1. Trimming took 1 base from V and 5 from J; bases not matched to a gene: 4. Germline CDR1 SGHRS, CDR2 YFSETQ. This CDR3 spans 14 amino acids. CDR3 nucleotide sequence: TGCGCCAGCAGCTTGACAGGGGGGTTGGAGACCCAGTACTTC. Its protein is CASSLTGGLETQYF. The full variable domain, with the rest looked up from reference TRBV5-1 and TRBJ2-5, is KAGVTQTPRYLIKTRGQQVTLSCSPISGHRSVSWYQQTPGQGLQFLFEYFSETQRNKGNFPGRFSGRQFSNSRSEMNVSTLELGDSALYLCASSLTGGLETQYFGPGTRLLVL.

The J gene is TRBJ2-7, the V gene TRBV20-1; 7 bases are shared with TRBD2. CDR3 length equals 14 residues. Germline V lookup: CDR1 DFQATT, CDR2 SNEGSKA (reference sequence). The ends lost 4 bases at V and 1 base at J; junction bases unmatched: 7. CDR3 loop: CSATLAVTSYEQYF. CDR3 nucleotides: TGCAGTGCTACCCTAGCGGTTACTTCCTACGAGCAGTACTTC.

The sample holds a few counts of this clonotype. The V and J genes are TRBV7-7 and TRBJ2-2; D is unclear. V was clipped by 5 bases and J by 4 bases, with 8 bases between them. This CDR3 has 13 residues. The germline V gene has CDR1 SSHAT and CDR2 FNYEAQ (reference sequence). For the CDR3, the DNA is TGTGCCAGCAGCCCGACCATCACCGGGGAGCTGTTTTTT. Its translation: CASSPTITGELFF.

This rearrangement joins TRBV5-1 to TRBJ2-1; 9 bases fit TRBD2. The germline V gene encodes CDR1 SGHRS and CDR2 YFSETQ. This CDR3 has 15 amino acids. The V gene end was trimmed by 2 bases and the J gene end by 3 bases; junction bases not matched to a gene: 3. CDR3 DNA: TGCGCCAGCAGCTTTGAGCGGGGGGTCTACAATGAGCAGTTCTTC. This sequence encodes CASSFERGVYNEQFF.

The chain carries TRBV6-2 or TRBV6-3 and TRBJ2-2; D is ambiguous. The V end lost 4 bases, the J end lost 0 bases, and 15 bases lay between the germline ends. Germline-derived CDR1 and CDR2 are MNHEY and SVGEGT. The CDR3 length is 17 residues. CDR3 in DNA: TGTGCCAGCAGTTTCTACCATGGAGCGACGAACACCGGGGAGCTGTTTTTT. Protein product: CASSFYHGATNTGELFF.

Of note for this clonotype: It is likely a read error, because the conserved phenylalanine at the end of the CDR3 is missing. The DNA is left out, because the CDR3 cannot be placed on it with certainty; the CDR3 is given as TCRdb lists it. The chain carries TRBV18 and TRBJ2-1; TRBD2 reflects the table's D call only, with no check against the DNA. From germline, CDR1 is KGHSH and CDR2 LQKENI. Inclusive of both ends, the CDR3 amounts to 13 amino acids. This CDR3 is CASSPQASGPAAL.

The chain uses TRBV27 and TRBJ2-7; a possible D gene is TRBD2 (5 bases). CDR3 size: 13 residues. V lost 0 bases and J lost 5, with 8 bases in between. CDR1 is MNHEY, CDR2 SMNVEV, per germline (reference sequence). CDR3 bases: TGTGCCAGCAGTTTATCAACTAGGCACGAGCAGTACTTC. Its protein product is CASSLSTRHEQYF.

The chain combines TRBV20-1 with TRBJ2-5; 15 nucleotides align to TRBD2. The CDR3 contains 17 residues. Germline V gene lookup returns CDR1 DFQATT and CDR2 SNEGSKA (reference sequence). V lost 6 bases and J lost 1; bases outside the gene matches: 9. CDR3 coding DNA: TGCAGTGCCAACCTGGGACTAGCGGGGGGAACCCAAGAGACCCAGTACTTC. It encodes CSANLGLAGGTQETQYF.

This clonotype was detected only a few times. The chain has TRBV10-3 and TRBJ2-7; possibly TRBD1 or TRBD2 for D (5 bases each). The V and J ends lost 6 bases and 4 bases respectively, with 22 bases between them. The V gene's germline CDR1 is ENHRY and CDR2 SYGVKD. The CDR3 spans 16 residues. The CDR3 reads CAISFSGTAALYEQYF. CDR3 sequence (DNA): TGTGCCATCAGCTTTTCCGGGACGGCGGCTCTTTACGAGCAGTACTTC.

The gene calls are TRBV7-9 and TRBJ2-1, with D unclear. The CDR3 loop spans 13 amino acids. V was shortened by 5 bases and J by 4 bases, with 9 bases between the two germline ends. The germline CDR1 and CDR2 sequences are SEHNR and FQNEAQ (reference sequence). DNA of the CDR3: TGTGCCAGCAGCCACGACTCTTACAATGAGCAGTTCTTC. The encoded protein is CASSHDSYNEQFF.

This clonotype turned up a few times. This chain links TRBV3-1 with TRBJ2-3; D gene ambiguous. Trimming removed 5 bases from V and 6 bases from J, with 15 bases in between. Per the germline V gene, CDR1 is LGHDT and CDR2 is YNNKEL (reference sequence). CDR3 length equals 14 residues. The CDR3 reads CASSSRPGRDTQYF. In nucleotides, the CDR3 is TGTGCCAGCAGCAGCCGGCCGGGTAGGGATACGCAGTATTTT.